This T cell receptor beta chain was recovered during a study of T cells in Graves' hyperthyroidism and ophthalmopathy. This CDR3 is built from 16 residues. Trimming took 6 bases from V and 1 from J; bases not matched to a gene: 12. CDR1 and CDR2 (germline): DFQATT, SNEGSKA (reference sequence). It was RNA transcripts that yielded the amplified TCR beta CDR3 regions. The TCR CDR3 first-round RT-PCR relied on the HTBI primer set. In TCRdb, the multiplex PCR reads were re-called with MiXCR into one record per CDR3 protein. Of 640,000 or so distinct CDR3 sequences listed, roughly 15% are singletons. This clonotype was detected many times.

This receptor was identified in a woman aged 40 to 55 with Graves' ophthalmopathy. The J gene is TRBJ2-5, the V gene TRBV20-1, with 9 bases lining up with TRBD2. The material sequenced was blood. The CDR3 DNA follows: TGCAGTGCCTTAGGGGGTCCTAGCGGGACCCAAGAGACCCAGTACTTC. Its protein product is CSALGGPSGTQETQYF.